This TCR beta chain was identified in a study of PD-1 blockade in classical Hodgkin lymphoma. A note on this clone: Its antigen is currently unknown.

Sequenced by immunoSEQ multiplex PCR; TCRdb stores in-frame clones only, minus some. The sample lists some 45,000 clones, roughly 90% seen once, with just over 9% in the top ten. Every patient had relapsed following autologous stem cell transplantation, and cohorts differed in brentuximab vedotin exposure. Study-wide results and limits: Complete responders matched newly diagnosed patients in baseline diversity.

The V end lost 6 bases, the J end lost 7 bases, and 16 bases lay between the germline ends. This CDR3 contains 14 residues. The material sequenced was peripheral blood mononuclear cells (PBMCs), taken at baseline. This chain connects TRBV23-1 to TRBJ1-5, with a tentative D call TRBD1 (5 bases). TRBV23-1 belongs to the ORF category, with a function that is uncertain. This TCR derives from a human donor with classical Hodgkin lymphoma. The CDR3 protein is CASRPPRVGQPQHF. The CDR3 bases are TGCGCCAGCAGACCGCCCAGGGTCGGGCAGCCCCAGCATTTT.